The 22 T cell receptor beta chains below all came from one sample that was sequenced in a study of Graves' ophthalmopathy and Graves' hyperthyroidism. CDR3 regions of TCR beta were amplified from RNA transcripts. First-round RT-PCR relied on HTBI primers, and a second-round multiplex PCR came next. Each CDR3 protein is one row after TCRdb ran MiXCR on the multiplex PCR reads. The table has approximately 1.2 million distinct CDR3 sequences, about 35% seen once. Sequencing was performed on peripheral blood or thyroid tissue (not recorded which). The origin of the receptors is an adult man with Graves' hyperthyroidism.

CDR3 nucleotide sequence: TGTGCCTGGAGTCCGGGGTTAACTTCACCCCTCCACTTT. Its translation is CAWSPGLTSPLHF. The chain links TRBV30 to TRBJ1-6; D remains unclear. Germline lookup yields CDR1 GTSNPN and CDR2 SVGIG (reference sequence). The CDR3 has 13 amino acids. The ends were cut back, 2 bases at V and 9 bases at J, with 11 bases in the middle. The whole variable domain, filled in from reference TRBV30 and TRBJ1-6, reads SQTIHQWPATLVQPVGSPLSLECTVEGTSNPNLYWYRQAAGRGLQLLFYSVGIGQISSEVPQNLSASRPQDRQFILSSKKLLLSDSGFYLCAWSPGLTSPLHFGNGTRLTVT.

The chain uses TRBV6-6 and TRBJ2-7; possible D gene TRBD1, 5 bases. Per germline, CDR1 MNHNY and CDR2 SVGAGI (reference sequence). The CDR3 length is 15 residues. The germline V and J ends were trimmed by 5 bases and 6 bases, with 20 bases remaining between them. DNA of the CDR3: TGTGCCAGCAGTCCCGAAGGCAGGGCATCGCGCGAGCAGTACTTC. This gives the protein CASSPEGRASREQYF.

The genes are TRBV11-1 and TRBJ2-7; D is possibly TRBD1 (5 bases). The CDR3 is made up of 16 amino acids. Germline CDR1 SGHAT, CDR2 FQDESV (reference sequence). V was clipped by 5 bases and J by 0 bases, with 17 bases between them. This CDR3 reads CASSTAGWRSSYEQYF. The CDR3 DNA reads as TGTGCCAGCAGCACGGCAGGGTGGCGAAGCTCCTACGAGCAGTACTTC. Using reference TRBV11-1 and TRBJ2-7 for the parts outside the CDR3, the full variable domain is EAEVAQSPRYKITEKSQAVAFWCDPISGHATLYWYRQILGQGPELLVQFQDESVVDDSQLPKDRFSAERLKGVDSTLKIQPAELGDSAMYLCASSTAGWRSSYEQYFGPGTRLTVT.

This clonotype was seen ten or more times. The CDR3 nucleotides read TGTGCCAGCAGCACGGAAAGGGAGAATCAGCCCCAGCATTTT. Translating it yields CASSTERENQPQHF. The gene calls are TRBV7-9 and TRBJ1-5; D uncertain. The CDR3 is 14 residues long. Germline V CDR1 and CDR2: SEHNR, FQNEAQ (reference sequence). The V gene lost 5 bases and the J gene lost 4 bases, with 12 bases spanning the gap.

The chain links TRBV6-6 to TRBJ1-3; D ambiguous. Germline V CDR1 and CDR2: MNHNY, SVGAGI (reference sequence). This CDR3 spans 17 amino acids. The ends were cut back, 0 bases at V and 0 bases at J, with 12 bases in the middle. CDR3 residues: CASSYSSGINSGNTIYF. CDR3 nucleotide sequence: TGTGCCAGCAGTTACTCGTCGGGGATCAACTCTGGAAACACCATATATTTT.

Ten or more counts support this clonotype. This rearrangement joins TRBV7-2 to TRBJ2-7, with 7 bases identical to TRBD1. Germline CDR1 reads SGHTA; CDR2 reads FQGNSA. Trimming removed 5 bases from V and 4 bases from J; junction bases left unmatched: 11. The CDR3 totals 15 residues. The CDR3 protein is CASSVTTGISYEQYF. CDR3 bases: TGTGCCAGCAGCGTAACGACAGGGATCTCTTACGAGCAGTACTTC.

The genes are TRBV9 and TRBJ2-5, with a weak D call TRBD1 (5 bases). The ends were cut back, 2 bases at V and 1 base at J, with 12 bases in the middle. The CDR3 has 15 residues. Germline loops: CDR1 SGDLS, CDR2 YYNGEE. This chain's CDR3 is CASSVEYRLQETQYF. The CDR3 region has the DNA TGTGCCAGCAGCGTTGAGTACAGGCTCCAAGAGACCCAGTACTTC.

This clonotype occurred many times. CDR3 loop: CASSSGTYEDQPQHF. The CDR3 coding sequence is TGTGCCAGCAGCTCTGGGACGTATGAGGATCAGCCCCAGCATTTT. The genes are TRBV7-9 and TRBJ1-5, with a weak D call TRBD1 (5 bases). Trimming stripped 4 bases from V and 5 bases from J, with 15 bases between. The CDR3 sequence is 15 residues long. CDR1 and CDR2 from the germline V gene are SEHNR and FQNEAQ (reference sequence).

This clonotype was recorded many times. This chain connects TRBV20-1 to TRBJ2-5; 7 nucleotides match TRBD2. This CDR3 comprises 14 residues. Germline CDR1 and CDR2: DFQATT and SNEGSKA (reference sequence). After removal of 4 bases from V and 2 bases from J, the junction contained 7 bases not matched to a gene. CDR3 amino acids: CSAMGQRGQETQYF. Here the CDR3 DNA reads TGCAGTGCTATGGGCCAGCGGGGACAAGAGACCCAGTACTTC.

This sequence joins TRBV7-8 and TRBJ2-7, with 10 bases that match TRBD1. This CDR3 region has 14 residues. Germline assignment: CDR1 SGHVS and CDR2 FQNEAQ. The ends lost 5 bases at V and 6 bases at J; junction bases unmatched: 7. This CDR3 reads CASSPGQGPREQYF. CDR3 in DNA: TGTGCCAGCAGCCCGGGACAGGGGCCTCGCGAGCAGTACTTC.

This clonotype was found a few times. The chain is built from TRBV10-2 and TRBJ2-6; D is unclear. The CDR3 is made up of 17 amino acids. The V end was cut by 4 bases, the J end by 0 bases, with 13 bases between. CDR1 is WSHSY and CDR2 is SAAADI in the germline V gene. CDR3 nucleotide sequence: TGCGCCAGCAGTGCAAGGCCCTCGTTCTCTGGGGCCAACGTCCTGACTTTC. The encoded protein is CASSARPSFSGANVLTF.

The gene calls are TRBV12-3 or TRBV12-4 and TRBJ1-2, with a possible D match to TRBD1 (6 bases). The CDR3 totals 15 residues. CDR3 DNA: TGTGCTAGTGGCTCCACAGACAGGCCTCAAGATGGCTACACCTTC. Its translation: CASGSTDRPQDGYTF.

V gene TRBV5-1 combines with J gene TRBJ2-7; D is unclear. The CDR3 has 14 residues. CDR1 is SGHRS and CDR2 is YFSETQ in the germline V gene. The germline V and J ends were trimmed by 0 bases and 5 bases, with 12 bases remaining between them. CDR3 in amino acids: CASSLDAYPHEQYF. The CDR3 nucleotides are TGCGCCAGCAGCTTGGACGCCTACCCCCACGAGCAGTACTTC.

This clonotype has ten or more counts. The gene calls are TRBV14 and TRBJ2-7; the D gene could be TRBD1 or TRBD2 (6 bases each). The CDR3 totals 14 residues. Trimming removed 1 base from V and 2 bases from J, with 9 bases in between. The V gene's germline CDR1 is SGHDN and CDR2 FVKESK. The DNA of the CDR3 is TGTGCCAGCAGCCAAGTTGGGGGGCCCTACGAGCAGTACTTC. Translation: CASSQVGGPYEQYF. The whole variable domain, filled in from reference TRBV14 and TRBJ2-7, reads EAGVTQFPSHSVIEKGQTVTLRCDPISGHDNLYWYRRVMGKEIKFLLHFVKESKQDESGMPNNRFLAERTGGTYSTLKVQPAELEDSGVYFCASSQVGGPYEQYFGPGTRLTVT.

In this sample, this clonotype turned up once. The J gene is TRBJ1-1, the V gene TRBV2, with TRBD1 as a possible D gene (6 bases). Trimming cost V 6 bases and J 5 bases, with 16 bases left between them. The CDR3 covers 14 residues. Germline CDR1 SNHLY, CDR2 FYNNEI. CDR3 DNA: TGTGCCAGCAGCCCCCAAGCGGGGGCAACTGAAGCTTTCTTT. Its translation is CASSPQAGATEAFF.

This clonotype occurred a few times. This chain uses TRBV12-3 or TRBV12-4 with TRBJ2-7; TRBD2 aligns across 9 bases. The CDR3 is made up of 16 amino acids. V lost 6 bases to trimming and J lost 6 bases; unmatched junction nucleotides: 15. The CDR3 here is CASSPTRVAGVVEQYF. CDR3 sequence (DNA): TGTGCCAGCAGCCCTACCCGGGTAGCGGGAGTTGTCGAGCAGTACTTC.

This clonotype showed up many times. The genes are TRBV29-1 and TRBJ2-7; possible D gene TRBD2, 5 bases. Per the germline V gene, CDR1 is SQVTM and CDR2 is ANQGSEA. The V and J ends lost 7 bases and 2 bases respectively, with 15 bases between them. The CDR3 loop spans 13 amino acids. In nucleotides, the CDR3 is TGCAGCGCTGTAACTAGGGAGACCTACGAGCAGTACTTC. As protein: CSAVTRETYEQYF.

The CDR3 protein is CASRQGGGLHYEQYF. DNA for the CDR3: TGCGCCAGCAGACAGGGCGGGGGACTCCACTACGAGCAGTACTTC. The chain couples TRBV5-1 to TRBJ2-7; tentative D call: TRBD2 (7 bases). Germline values: CDR1 SGHRS, CDR2 YFSETQ. This CDR3 comprises 15 residues. Trimming stripped 5 bases from V and 3 bases from J, with 18 bases between. Based on the CDR3 plus reference TRBV5-1 and TRBJ2-7, the full variable domain is KAGVTQTPRYLIKTRGQQVTLSCSPISGHRSVSWYQQTPGQGLQFLFEYFSETQRNKGNFPGRFSGRQFSNSRSEMNVSTLELGDSALYLCASRQGGGLHYEQYFGPGTRLTVT.

The chain uses TRBV5-1 and TRBJ1-1; D perhaps matches TRBD1 (6 bases). Germline V gene data show CDR1 as SGHRS and CDR2 as YFSETQ. Trimming removed 2 bases at V and 3 bases at J, with 11 bases between. The CDR3 runs 14 residues. DNA for the CDR3: TGCGCCAGCAGCTTAAAGACAGGCGACACTGAAGCTTTCTTT. As protein: CASSLKTGDTEAFF.

This clonotype was found many times. The J gene is TRBJ1-3, the V gene TRBV10-3, with no clear D. The CDR3 extends over 13 amino acids. The germline V gene has CDR1 ENHRY and CDR2 SYGVKD. Trimming left V 9 bases short and J 2 bases short, with 11 bases between. In DNA form, the CDR3 reads TGTGCCATTTGGGCAAGGGCTGGAAACACCATATATTTT. This codes for CAIWARAGNTIYF.

V gene TRBV28 combines with J gene TRBJ2-6; D gene ambiguous. The CDR3 covers 15 residues. Trimming shortened V by 4 bases and J by 1 base, and 8 bases separated the two germline ends. Germline V gene data show CDR1 as MDHEN and CDR2 as SYDVKM. CDR3 in DNA: TGTGCCAGCAGTTCCACAAGGTCTGGGGCCAACGTCCTGACTTTC. Its protein product is CASSSTRSGANVLTF. Combining the CDR3 with reference TRBV28 and TRBJ2-6 gives the whole variable domain DVKVTQSSRYLVKRTGEKVFLECVQDMDHENMFWYRQDPGLGLRLIYFSYDVKMKEKGDIPEGYSVSREKKERFSLILESASTNQTSMYLCASSSTRSGANVLTFGAGSRLTVL.

The chain uses TRBV10-3 and TRBJ2-5, with D perhaps assigned TRBD1 or TRBD2 (5 bases each). Germline CDR1 is ENHRY and CDR2 is SYGVKD. The CDR3 consists of 14 residues. V was pared by 0 bases and J by 5 bases, with 10 bases between. The CDR3 DNA reads TGTGCCATCAGTGAGTCGAAGGGACGGGAGACCCAGTACTTC. Translated: CAISESKGRETQYF.